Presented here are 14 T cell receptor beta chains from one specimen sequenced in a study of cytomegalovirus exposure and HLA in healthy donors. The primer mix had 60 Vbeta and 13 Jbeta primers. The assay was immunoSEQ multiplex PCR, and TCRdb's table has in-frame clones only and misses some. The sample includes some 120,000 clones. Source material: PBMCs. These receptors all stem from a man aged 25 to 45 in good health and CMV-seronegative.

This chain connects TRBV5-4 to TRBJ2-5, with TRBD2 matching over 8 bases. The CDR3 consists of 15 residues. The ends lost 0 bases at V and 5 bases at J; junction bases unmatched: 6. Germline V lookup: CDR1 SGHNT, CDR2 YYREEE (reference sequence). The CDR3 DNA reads TGTGCCAGCAGCTTGGTAGTAGCGGGGAGGGAGACCCAGTACTTC. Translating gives CASSLVVAGRETQYF.

The CDR3 spells CAWRDRETANVLTF. The CDR3 DNA reads as TGTGCCTGGAGGGACCGGGAAACGGCCAACGTCCTGACTTTC. The chain carries TRBV30 and TRBJ2-6; a weak D match, TRBD2 (5 bases). This CDR3 comprises 14 residues. CDR1 is GTSNPN and CDR2 is SVGIG in the germline V gene (reference sequence). Trimming shortened V by 3 bases and J by 6 bases, and 12 bases separated the two germline ends.

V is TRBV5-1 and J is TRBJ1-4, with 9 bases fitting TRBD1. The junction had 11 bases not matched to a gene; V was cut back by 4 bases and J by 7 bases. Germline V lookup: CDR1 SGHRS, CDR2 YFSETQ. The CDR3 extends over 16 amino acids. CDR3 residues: CASSQGQGMRIEKLFF. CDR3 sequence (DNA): TGCGCCAGCAGCCAGGGACAGGGTATGAGGATTGAAAAACTGTTTTTT. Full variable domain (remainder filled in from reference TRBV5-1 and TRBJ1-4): KAGVTQTPRYLIKTRGQQVTLSCSPISGHRSVSWYQQTPGQGLQFLFEYFSETQRNKGNFPGRFSGRQFSNSRSEMNVSTLELGDSALYLCASSQGQGMRIEKLFFGSGTQLSVL.

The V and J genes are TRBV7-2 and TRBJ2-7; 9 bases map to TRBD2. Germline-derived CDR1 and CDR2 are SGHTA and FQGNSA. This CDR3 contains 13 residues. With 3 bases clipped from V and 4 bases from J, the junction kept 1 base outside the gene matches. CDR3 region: CASSLLAGYEQYF. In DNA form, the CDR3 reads TGTGCCAGCAGCTTGCTAGCGGGGTACGAGCAGTACTTC.

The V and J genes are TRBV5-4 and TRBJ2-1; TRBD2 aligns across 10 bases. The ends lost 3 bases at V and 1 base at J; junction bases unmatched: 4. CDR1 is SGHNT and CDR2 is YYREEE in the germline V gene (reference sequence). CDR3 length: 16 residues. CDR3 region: CASSSGLAASYNEQFF. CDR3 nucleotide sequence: TGTGCCAGCAGCTCCGGACTAGCGGCTTCCTACAATGAGCAGTTCTTC.

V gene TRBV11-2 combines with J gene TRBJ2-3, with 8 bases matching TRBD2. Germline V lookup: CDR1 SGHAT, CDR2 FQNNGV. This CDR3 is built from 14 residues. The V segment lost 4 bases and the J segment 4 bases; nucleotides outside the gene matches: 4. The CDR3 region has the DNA TGTGCCAGCAGCTCCGGGAGGGTGGCAGATACGCAGTATTTT. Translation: CASSSGRVADTQYF.

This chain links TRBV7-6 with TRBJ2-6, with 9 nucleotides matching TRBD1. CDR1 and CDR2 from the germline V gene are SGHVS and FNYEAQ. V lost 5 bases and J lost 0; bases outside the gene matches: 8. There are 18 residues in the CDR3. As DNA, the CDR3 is TGTGCCAGCAGCGTAGGGACAGGGATCAACTCTGGGGCCAACGTCCTGACTTTC. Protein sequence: CASSVGTGINSGANVLTF.

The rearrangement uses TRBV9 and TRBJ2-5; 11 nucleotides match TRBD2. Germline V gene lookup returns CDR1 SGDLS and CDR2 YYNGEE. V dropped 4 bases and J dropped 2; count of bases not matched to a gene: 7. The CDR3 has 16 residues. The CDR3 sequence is CASSIGVAGGQETQYF. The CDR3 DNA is TGTGCCAGCAGCATAGGGGTAGCGGGGGGGCAAGAGACCCAGTACTTC.

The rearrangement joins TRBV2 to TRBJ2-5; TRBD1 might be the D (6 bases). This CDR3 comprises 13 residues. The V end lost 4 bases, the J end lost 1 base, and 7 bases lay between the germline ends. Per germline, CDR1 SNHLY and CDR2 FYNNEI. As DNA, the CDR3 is TGTGCCAGCAGTGTGGACAGCCAAGAGACCCAGTACTTC. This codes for CASSVDSQETQYF.

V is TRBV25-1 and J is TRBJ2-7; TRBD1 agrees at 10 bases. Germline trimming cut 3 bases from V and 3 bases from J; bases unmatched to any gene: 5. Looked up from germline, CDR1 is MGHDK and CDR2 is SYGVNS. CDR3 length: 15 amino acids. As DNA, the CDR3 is TGTGCCAGCAGTGACCCGAGGACAGGGGGCTACGAGCAGTACTTC. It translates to CASSDPRTGGYEQYF.

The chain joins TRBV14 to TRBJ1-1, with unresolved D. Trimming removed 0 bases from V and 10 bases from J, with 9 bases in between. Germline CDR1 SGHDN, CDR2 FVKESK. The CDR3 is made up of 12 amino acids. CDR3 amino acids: CASSQDVGGAFF. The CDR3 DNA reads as TGTGCCAGCAGCCAAGACGTCGGAGGAGCTTTCTTT.

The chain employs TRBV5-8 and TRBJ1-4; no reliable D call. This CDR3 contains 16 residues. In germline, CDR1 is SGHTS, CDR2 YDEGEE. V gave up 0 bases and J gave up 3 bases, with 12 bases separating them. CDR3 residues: CASSLGGAGANEKLFF. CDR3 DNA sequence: TGTGCCAGCAGCTTGGGCGGTGCCGGGGCTAATGAAAAACTGTTTTTT.

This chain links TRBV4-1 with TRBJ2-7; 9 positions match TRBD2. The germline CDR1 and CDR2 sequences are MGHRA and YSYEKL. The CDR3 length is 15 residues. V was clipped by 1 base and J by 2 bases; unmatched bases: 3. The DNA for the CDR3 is TGCGCCAGCAGCCAAGGCCTAGCGGGGACCTACGAGCAGTACTTC. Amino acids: CASSQGLAGTYEQYF.

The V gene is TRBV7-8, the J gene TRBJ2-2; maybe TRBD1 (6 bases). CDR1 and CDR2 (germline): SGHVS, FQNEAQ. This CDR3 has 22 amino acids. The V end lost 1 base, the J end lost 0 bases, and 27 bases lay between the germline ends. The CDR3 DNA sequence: TGTGCCAGCAGCTTAGGCCCACGAGCCCATAGGGGGACCACTTCGAACACCGGGGAGCTGTTTTTT. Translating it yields CASSLGPRAHRGTTSNTGELFF. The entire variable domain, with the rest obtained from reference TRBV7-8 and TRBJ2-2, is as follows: GAGVSQSPRYKVAKRGQDVALRCDPISGHVSLFWYQQALGQGPEFLTYFQNEAQLDKSGLPSDRFFAERPEGSVSTLKIQRTQQEDSAVYLCASSLGPRAHRGTTSNTGELFFGEGSRLTVL.